A single sample is the source of the 16 T cell receptor beta chains below, sequenced in a study of spatial heterogeneity in lung cancer. TCRdb re-called the 5' RACE reads through MiXCR, storing one row per CDR3 protein. The top ten hold about 13% of the sample, which has about 50,000 distinct CDR3 sequences, 6.5% to 8% seen once. Time point described: sample taken at primary tumor resection. Unsorted tumor, nontumor lung tissue or cryopreserved PBMC supplied the whole RNA. The source was PBMCs, collected at surgery. Receptors originate from a female donor with early-stage non-small cell lung cancer.

This clonotype was counted at least ten times. The V call is TRBV10-3, the J call TRBJ1-1; tentatively, D is TRBD1 (5 bases). CDR1 and CDR2 (germline): ENHRY, SYGVKD. V was trimmed by 0 bases and J by 11 bases, leaving 10 bases between them. The CDR3 runs 12 residues. In nucleotides, the CDR3 is TGTGCCATCAGTGAGTCGACGAGGGGTGCTTTCTTT. This translates into CAISESTRGAFF.

This clonotype was counted many times. The chain is built from TRBV18 and TRBJ2-7, with TRBD1 matching 10 bases. CDR1 and CDR2 from the germline V gene are KGHSH and LQKENI. V dropped 3 bases and J dropped 2; count of bases not matched to a gene: 10. The CDR3 spans 17 residues. This chain's CDR3 is CASSPGQGTQVTYEQYF. The CDR3 DNA sequence: TGTGCCAGCTCACCGGGACAGGGGACGCAAGTAACCTACGAGCAGTACTTC. Full variable domain (missing parts from reference TRBV18 and TRBJ2-7): NAGVMQNPRHLVRRRGQEARLRCSPMKGHSHVYWYRQLPEEGLKFMVYLQKENIIDESGMPKERFSAEFPKEGPSILRIQQVVRGDSAAYFCASSPGQGTQVTYEQYFGPGTRLTVT.

There are many counts of this clonotype. V usage is TRBV12-3 or TRBV12-4 and J usage is TRBJ2-1; maybe TRBD2 (6 bases). The CDR3 length is 12 residues. V lost 2 bases and J 9 bases, leaving 8 bases between the germline ends. DNA for the CDR3: TGTGCCAGCAGTTTAAGGCGGGGTGAGCAGTTCTTC. It specifies CASSLRRGEQFF.

In its sample, this clonotype was seen many times. The rearrangement joins TRBV7-2 to TRBJ1-2; D is ambiguous. The CDR3 totals 12 residues. The V end was cut by 1 base, the J end by 13 bases, with 13 bases between. Germline V gene sequence: CDR1 SGHTA, CDR2 FQGNSA. The CDR3 region is CASSLGPLGFTF. In nucleotides, the CDR3 is TGTGCCAGCAGCTTAGGGCCCCTCGGTTTCACCTTC.

This clonotype has just a few counts. The chain uses TRBV6-5 and TRBJ1-1, with 7 bases fitting TRBD1. V gave up 0 bases and J gave up 4 bases; unmatched junction bases: 14. This CDR3 is 18 amino acids long. CDR1 and CDR2 from the germline V gene are MNHEY and SVGAGI. CDR3: CASSYSLGGARTSTEAFF. The CDR3 DNA reads TGTGCCAGCAGTTACTCATTAGGGGGCGCACGGACATCCACTGAAGCTTTCTTT.

This chain links TRBV4-2 with TRBJ2-7; no reliable D call. Germline lookup yields CDR1 LGHNA and CDR2 YNFKEQ. V lost 1 base and J lost 2, with 12 bases in between. The CDR3 covers 15 residues. The DNA for the CDR3 is TGTGCCAGCAGCCAAGTCGAAGGCAGCACCTACGAGCAGTACTTC. Encoded protein: CASSQVEGSTYEQYF.

In its sample, this clonotype was seen many times. The rearrangement joins TRBV7-2 to TRBJ1-4; D possibly corresponds to TRBD1 (6 bases). This CDR3 is built from 18 residues. Trimming stripped 4 bases from V and 0 bases from J, with 18 bases between. Germline CDR1 SGHTA, CDR2 FQGNSA. As DNA, the CDR3 is TGTGCCAGCAGCTCCAGGGGCGTTAGAGGAGCAACTAATGAAAAACTGTTTTTT. Translated, it gives CASSSRGVRGATNEKLFF.

This chain joins TRBV20-1 and TRBJ1-1; D remains unclear. The CDR3 sequence is 11 residues long. The germline V gene encodes CDR1 DFQATT and CDR2 SNEGSKA (reference sequence). Trimming took off 7 bases at V and 6 bases at J, with 12 bases between the two ends. In nucleotides, the CDR3 is TGCAGTGTCCCTTACGGTTCTGAAGCTTTCTTT. Protein sequence: CSVPYGSEAFF.

Many counts were recorded for this clonotype. This chain's CDR3 is CSAPNRGDTQYF. In DNA, the CDR3 is TGCAGTGCTCCTAATAGGGGAGATACGCAGTATTTT. V usage is TRBV20-1 and J usage is TRBJ2-3; D possibly corresponds to TRBD1 (5 bases). The CDR3 is 12 amino acids. Deletions cut 5 bases from V and 5 bases from J, with 11 bases between. Germline V gene lookup returns CDR1 DFQATT and CDR2 SNEGSKA (reference sequence).

There are a few counts of this clonotype. The rearrangement joins TRBV6-2 or TRBV6-3 to TRBJ2-1, with 8 bases fitting TRBD2. The CDR3 is 15 amino acids. The V gene end was trimmed by 2 bases and the J gene end by 6 bases; junction bases not matched to a gene: 6. CDR1 and CDR2 (germline): MNHEY, SVGEGT. CDR3: CASSYHRGGGNEQFF. In DNA form, the CDR3 reads TGTGCCAGCAGTTACCACCGGGGGGGCGGCAATGAGCAGTTCTTC.

There are a few counts of this clonotype. The gene calls are TRBV19 and TRBJ1-5; possible D gene TRBD1, 5 bases. With 6 bases removed from V and 0 bases from J, the gap between germline ends came to 12 bases. CDR3 length: 15 residues. Germline V gives CDR1 LNHDA, CDR2 SQIVND (reference sequence). CDR3 DNA: TGTGCCAGTAGGGCCCCGGGACCTAGCAATCAGCCCCAGCATTTT. Translated, it gives CASRAPGPSNQPQHF.

This chain connects TRBV7-2 to TRBJ1-5; perhaps TRBD1 as D (5 bases). Germline lookup yields CDR1 SGHTA and CDR2 FQGNSA. The V and J ends lost 5 bases and 0 bases respectively, with 23 bases between them. The CDR3 length is 19 residues. The CDR3 region has the DNA TGTGCCAGCAGCCCCCAAGCGGGACCGCTCCTAGATAGCAATCAGCCCCAGCATTTT. Translating gives CASSPQAGPLLDSNQPQHF.

About this clonotype itself: This may be a read error: a much more frequent sequence differs by one nucleotide. The rearrangement uses TRBV5-1 and TRBJ2-3; 7 nucleotides line up with TRBD2. Germline assignment: CDR1 SGHRS and CDR2 YFSETQ. The CDR3 contains 15 residues. The CDR3: CASSLDGTMTDTRYF. In DNA form, the CDR3 reads TGCGCCAGCAGCTTGGACGGGACTATGACAGATACGCGGTATTTT.

In its sample, this clonotype was seen many times. The chain employs TRBV29-1 and TRBJ2-3; D is unresolved. The V gene lost 4 bases and the J gene lost 0 bases, with 11 bases spanning the gap. The CDR3 has 14 residues. CDR1 and CDR2 (germline): SQVTM, ANQGSEA. The CDR3 sequence: CSVVHPASTDTQYF. CDR3 DNA: TGCAGCGTTGTACACCCCGCTAGCACAGATACGCAGTATTTT.

The chain uses TRBV20-1 and TRBJ2-2; TRBD2 agrees at 7 bases. Germline V gives CDR1 DFQATT, CDR2 SNEGSKA (reference sequence). This CDR3 has 16 residues. V lost 0 bases, J lost 6 bases, and 10 bases stayed unmatched. DNA for the CDR3: TGCAGTGCTAGAGATCTCGGGCGGGGGAGCGCCGGGGAGCTGTTTTTT. Its translation: CSARDLGRGSAGELFF.

This clonotype was seen at least ten times. The chain employs TRBV23-1 and TRBJ2-1; possibly TRBD1 or TRBD2 for D (6 bases each). TRBV23-1 is assigned to the ORF class and has an uncertain function. V lost 5 bases to trimming and J lost 9 bases, with 29 bases between them. The CDR3 runs 18 residues. The CDR3 DNA reads TGCGCCAGCAGTTGGAGGGACACAACACCAAGGACTACAGTTGAGCAGTTCTTC. This codes for CASSWRDTTPRTTVEQFF.